The 3 T cell receptor beta chains below come from one sample, sequenced in a study of neurological immune-mediated disorders. In TCRdb, the 5' RACE reads were re-called with MiXCR into one record per CDR3 protein. The sample includes 15,000 to 20,000 distinct CDR3 sequences, approximately 12% of them seen just once. Material for sequencing was CD8+ T cells from blood. All receptors derive from a woman aged 45 to 65 in good health.

This clonotype was found many times. This rearrangement joins TRBV2 to TRBJ1-2, with D perhaps TRBD1 (5 bases). Per the germline V gene, CDR1 is SNHLY and CDR2 is FYNNEI. Deletions cut 9 bases from V and 7 bases from J, with 12 bases between. CDR3 length: 11 residues. The CDR3: CASLDSSGYTF. CDR3 coding DNA: TGTGCCAGTCTTGACAGTTCTGGCTACACCTTC.

This clonotype occurred many times. The J gene is TRBJ2-7, the V gene TRBV7-2; D remains unclear. Germline values: CDR1 SGHTA, CDR2 FQGNSA. The CDR3 runs to 15 residues. Trimming left V 2 bases short and J 5 bases short, with 16 bases between. CDR3 amino acids: CASSLRSGNRDEQYF. The CDR3 DNA reads as TGTGCCAGCAGCTTACGCTCTGGGAATCGCGACGAGCAGTACTTC.

This clonotype has ten or more counts. The V and J genes are TRBV7-8 and TRBJ1-1; D is unresolved. The CDR3 length is 15 residues. Trimming stripped 6 bases from V and 1 base from J, with 15 bases between. Looked up from germline, CDR1 is SGHVS and CDR2 is FQNEAQ. The CDR3 here is CASRRGVGQNTEAFF. CDR3 nucleotide sequence: TGTGCCAGCAGGCGCGGGGTAGGCCAGAACACTGAAGCTTTCTTT.